This T cell receptor beta chain was captured by sequencing in a study of human T cells and chemical hapten exposure. Study-level information: 2% DPC applied to a 2 cm by 2 cm arm area sensitized donors.

Trimming pared 6 bases from V and 3 bases from J, leaving 21 bases between. The CDR3 covers 17 residues. TCRdb analysed the RACE reads with MiXCR anew, one entry per CDR3 protein. This table has under 100,000 distinct CDR3 sequences, over 9.5% appearing once. Ten or more counts support this clonotype. Time point here: patch test 2, 6 weeks after DPC sensitization. Treatment reported: therapeutic diphenylcyclopropenone sensitization with weekly scalp DPC. Unfractionated whole blood yielded total RNA. The sequences come from whole blood, collected in connection with sensitization to the hapten diphenylcyclopropenone (DPC). This clonotype was sampled from a woman between 35 and 50 years old with alopecia areata. Some clones in this sample may be carry-over from other donors' samples. This chain uses TRBV12-3 or TRBV12-4 with TRBJ2-1; possible D gene TRBD2, 6 bases. For the CDR3, the DNA is TGTGCCAGCAGCAGATCCTCTAGCGTTGCTCTCTACAATGAGCAGTTCTTC. Its protein is CASSRSSSVALYNEQFF.